In its sample, the clone carrying this TCR beta chain was seen many times. This entry is derived from a study of blood T cell repertoires in COVID-19. Study details: Acute and convalescent COVID-19 specimens originated in the United States, Italy and Spain. The cDNA or gDNA used as material had been derived from T cells, B-cell-depleted T cells, or PBMCs.

V was pared by 5 bases and J by 8 bases, with 8 bases of the junction left unmatched. This CDR3 spans 14 amino acids. Germline V CDR1 and CDR2: MDHEN, SYDVKM. As handled by the study authors: Nucleated cell number was recorded as an estimate derived from reference gene primer amplification. Repertoires were generated with immunoSEQ multiplex PCR, while TCRdb's copy carries only in-frame clones and drops some. The DNA was the basis for D and trimming; V, J and clone size are from that table. This sample carries around 180,000 clones, about 74% of them seen once, and the ten largest clones take under 3.5%.

Sequenced sample: peripheral blood. The chain has TRBV28 and TRBJ1-3, with TRBD1 identical over 8 bases. The sequence was collected from a woman aged 80 or over with acute or convalescent COVID-19. The CDR3 loop reads CASSRLTGADTIYF. The CDR3 DNA reads as TGTGCCAGCAGTCGATTGACAGGGGCGGACACCATATATTTT.